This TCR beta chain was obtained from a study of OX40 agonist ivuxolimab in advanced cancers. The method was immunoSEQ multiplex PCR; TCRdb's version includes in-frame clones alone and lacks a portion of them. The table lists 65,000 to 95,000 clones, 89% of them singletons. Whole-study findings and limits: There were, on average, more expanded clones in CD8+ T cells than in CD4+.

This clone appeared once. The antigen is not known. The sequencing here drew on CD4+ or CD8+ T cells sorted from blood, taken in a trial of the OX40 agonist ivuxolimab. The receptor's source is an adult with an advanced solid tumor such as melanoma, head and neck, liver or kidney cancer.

The CDR3 sequence is CASRRDRGTQYF. Written as DNA, the CDR3 is TGCGCCAGCAGGCGGGACAGGGGAACGCAGTATTTT. The chain recombines TRBV10-1 with TRBJ2-3, with 10 bases lining up with TRBD1. This CDR3 region has 12 residues. CDR1 and CDR2 from the germline V gene are WNHNN and SYGVQD (reference sequence). V gave up 6 bases and J gave up 9 bases; unmatched junction bases: 3.